This T cell receptor beta chain was obtained from a study of Ad26.COV2.S vaccination and SARS-CoV-2 variants. This clone appeared a single time. Germline values: CDR1 SGHNT, CDR2 YYREEE (reference sequence). The CDR3 consists of 14 residues. V lost 4 bases and J lost 7; bases outside the gene matches: 5. Treatment in this sample: roughly 20 received Ad26.COV2.S at low or high dose, single or two shots; five or six received placebo; per-sample allocation not given. It was on day 63 after the first vaccine or placebo injection that samples were taken. Aged 18-55 years, donor was enrolled in Boston in about 2020. This table comes from immunoSEQ multiplex PCR, and its TCRdb copy is limited to in-frame clones, with some not included. The data contain some 340,000 clones, 85% of them seen just once; the ten biggest clones take up approximately 2.1%.

The chain is built from TRBV5-4 and TRBJ1-6; 7 bases agree with TRBD1. This TCR was recovered from a person aged 18 to 59 who received the Ad26.COV2.S COVID-19 vaccine or a placebo. Specimen: peripheral blood, collected in a trial of Ad26.COV2.S vaccine versus placebo. In nucleotides, the CDR3 is TGTGCCAGCAGCCCTCTACAGGGGAATTCACCCCTCCACTTT. Translation: CASSPLQGNSPLHF.